The T cell receptor beta chain described here comes from a study of T cell repertoires in MIS-A myocarditis (dated by TCRdb to the early 2020s). The QIAamp DNA FFPE kit was used to extract genomic DNA from formalin-fixed paraffin-embedded autopsy tissue. Trimming accounts for 2 bases at V and 5 bases at J, while the number of junction bases matched to no gene is 8. As encoded in the germline V gene (reference sequence), CDR1 is LNHDA while CDR2 is SQIVND. The CDR3 runs 15 residues from the cysteine to the phenylalanine. Kept here is only the CDR3 DNA, which spans 45 bases and is read in frame from base 1. In its sample, this clone was seen once. Its antigen remains unidentified. No much larger clone is present one base from it, and per-base qualities are unavailable. TCRbeta CDR3 regions were amplified with the immunoSEQ bias-controlled multiplex PCR and sequenced at high throughput. Turning to the authors' computational methods: CDR3 sequences were collapsed and filtered by the immunoSEQ vendor pipeline to quantify abundance and frequency of each unique TCRbeta CDR3. Dominant CDR3 amino acid sequences were clustered with SARS-CoV-2-specific ImmuneCODE TCRbeta sequences by CD-HIT using a 90% global sequence identity threshold. Clones at frequencies from 0.1 to 1 were categorized as hyperexpanded, and clones at frequencies from 0.01 to 0.1 were categorized as large. The CDR3 amino acid sequences and the V and J gene assignments of the dominant clones were confirmed with MiXCR. The R stringdist package was used to compute Levenshtein distances between the patient clonotypes and the ImmuneCODE hits. TCRdb provides this immuneACCESS table in a form limited to in-frame rearrangements. Some clones are lacking; in checked studies, under half of them reflect an unresolved V gene, and why the rest are absent is not known. Clone size and the V and J calls come from that table; the DNA yielded D and trimming. The sample profile shows roughly 10,000 clones; around 83% of them were found once. 25% to 30% of the sample belongs to the ten largest clones.

Sequenced: right ventricle heart tissue obtained at autopsy. This specimen's cell subset or site label, per the study, means: cardiac tissue sample (left or right ventricle, interventricular septum, or pericardium). The clonotype was recovered from a man between 18 and 35 years old with fulminant myocarditis from multisystem inflammatory syndrome in adults (MIS-A) after COVID-19. The chain links TRBV19 with TRBJ1-1; TRBD1 matches 7 bases in the middle. The base sequence is TGTGCCAGTAGTATAATCGAGACAGGGACAACTGAAGCTTTCTTT. The translation is CASSIIETGTTEAFF.